These 23 T cell receptor beta chains originate from one sample sequenced in a study of cytomegalovirus exposure and HLA in healthy donors. PCR amplification relied on 60 Vbeta primers (plus 13 Jbeta primers). Repertoires were generated with immunoSEQ multiplex PCR, while TCRdb's copy carries only in-frame clones and drops some. The table lists around 110,000 clones, 8.5% to 10% of them singletons. The sequenced material came from PBMCs. These receptors came from a man aged 25-40 years in good health and CMV-seronegative.

The chain recombines TRBV10-3 with TRBJ2-1, with D maybe TRBD2 (6 bases). Germline CDR1 and CDR2: ENHRY and SYGVKD. The CDR3 is 14 residues long. The V end was cut by 10 bases, the J end by 10 bases, with 23 bases between. DNA of the CDR3: TGTGCCACCCGCCCATCGGGGCCCCGGGAGGAGCAGTTCTTC. Translating gives CATRPSGPREEQFF.

J is TRBJ1-1 and V is TRBV6-1; 8 bases line up with TRBD1. This CDR3 spans 14 amino acids. CDR1 is MNHNS, CDR2 SASEGT, per germline. V shed 4 bases and J 3 bases; nucleotides not matched to a gene: 4. The CDR3 region has the DNA TGTGCCAGCAGTGTGGGACAGGAGTACACTGAAGCTTTCTTT. Translation gives CASSVGQEYTEAFF.

This clone was counted between two and nine times. The V gene is TRBV30, the J gene TRBJ1-2; a weak D match, TRBD1 (5 bases). The CDR3 covers 14 residues. The V end was cut by 0 bases, the J end by 4 bases, with 12 bases between. The V gene's germline CDR1 is GTSNPN and CDR2 SVGIG (reference sequence). Here the CDR3 DNA reads TGTGCCTGGAGTGTATCTAAGGGGTTCTATGGCTACACCTTC. Translated, it gives CAWSVSKGFYGYTF.

The J gene is TRBJ2-7, the V gene TRBV7-8, with TRBD1 matching 8 bases. Germline V gene data show CDR1 as SGHVS and CDR2 as FQNEAQ. Trimming at V came to 2 bases and at J to 5 bases, leaving 8 bases not matched to a gene. This CDR3 is 15 amino acids long. CDR3 DNA sequence: TGTGCCAGCAGCTTACAGACAGGGGAGTTCCACGAGCAGTACTTC. Residues: CASSLQTGEFHEQYF.

The rearrangement uses TRBV5-4 and TRBJ2-1; D ambiguous. V lost 4 bases, J lost 6 bases, and 11 bases lay in between. Germline loops: CDR1 SGHNT, CDR2 YYREEE (reference sequence). The CDR3 runs to 13 residues. This chain's CDR3 is CASSPHNVNEQFF. CDR3 coding DNA: TGTGCCAGCAGCCCCCACAACGTCAATGAGCAGTTCTTC.

This chain connects TRBV4-1 to TRBJ2-7; 8 bases are shared with TRBD1. The CDR3 consists of 15 residues. J was trimmed by 0 bases and V by 4 bases; bases with no gene match: 5. Germline V CDR1 and CDR2: MGHRA, YSYEKL. As DNA, the CDR3 is TGCGCCAGCAGCCGCGGGACAGGAGACTCCTACGAGCAGTACTTC. Translating it yields CASSRGTGDSYEQYF.

The chain uses TRBV14 and TRBJ2-1, with D perhaps matching TRBD2 (6 bases). Deletions cut 0 bases from V and 0 bases from J, with 9 bases between. CDR1 is SGHDN, CDR2 FVKESK, per germline. There are 16 residues in the CDR3. The CDR3 region is CASSQEAGGSYNEQFF. CDR3 in DNA: TGTGCCAGCAGCCAAGAGGCCGGGGGCTCCTACAATGAGCAGTTCTTC. Filled out from reference TRBV14 and TRBJ2-1, the complete variable domain reads EAGVTQFPSHSVIEKGQTVTLRCDPISGHDNLYWYRRVMGKEIKFLLHFVKESKQDESGMPNNRFLAERTGGTYSTLKVQPAELEDSGVYFCASSQEAGGSYNEQFFGPGTRLTVL.

This clone has a handful of counts. J is TRBJ2-5 and V is TRBV27; 7 bases map to TRBD2. The assigned J gene may be wrong: the sequence end matches TRBJ2-7 better. Germline V CDR1 and CDR2: MNHEY, SMNVEV (reference sequence). The CDR3 length is 13 residues. CDR3 amino acids: CASSFGLVYEQYF. The CDR3, as DNA: TGTGCCAGCAGTTTCGGACTAGTCTACGAGCAGTACTTC.

This rearrangement joins TRBV9 to TRBJ2-1, with a possible D match to TRBD2 (6 bases). Trimming took 3 bases from V and 6 from J, leaving 13 bases between them. The V gene's germline CDR1 is SGDLS and CDR2 YYNGEE. The CDR3 totals 14 residues. In DNA, the CDR3 is TGTGCCAGCAGCGCCTCCGCGACTAGCAATGAGCAGTTCTTC. This translates into CASSASATSNEQFF.

This chain links TRBV7-9 with TRBJ2-5; D not resolved. CDR1 SEHNR and CDR2 FQNEAQ come from the germline V gene (reference sequence). Deletions cut 4 bases from V and 4 bases from J, with 10 bases between. The CDR3 runs 13 residues. The CDR3 loop is CASSSSGAETQYF. CDR3 nucleotide sequence: TGTGCCAGCAGCTCTTCGGGTGCAGAGACCCAGTACTTC. Full variable domain (rest looked up from reference TRBV7-9 and TRBJ2-5): DTGVSQNPRHKITKRGQNVTFRCDPISEHNRLYWYRQTLGQGPEFLTYFQNEAQLEKSRLLSDRFSAERPKGSFSTLEIQRTEQGDSAMYLCASSSSGAETQYFGPGTRLLVL.

The chain has TRBV29-1 and TRBJ2-5; D is perhaps TRBD1 (5 bases). This CDR3 has 13 residues. CDR1 is SQVTM, CDR2 ANQGSEA, per germline. Trimming shortened V by 7 bases and J by 4 bases, and 16 bases separated the two germline ends. The CDR3 region is CSAHLGPGETQYF. The CDR3 coding sequence is TGCAGCGCCCACCTGGGGCCAGGAGAGACCCAGTACTTC.

This clone has only a few counts. This chain links TRBV18 with TRBJ1-5; D unresolved. The CDR3 is 15 amino acids. CDR1 and CDR2 from the germline V gene are KGHSH and LQKENI. V shed 1 base and J shed 1 base, with 8 bases lying between them. The CDR3 here is CASSPRGVSNQPQHF. The DNA for the CDR3 is TGTGCCAGCTCACCACGCGGGGTAAGCAATCAGCCCCAGCATTTT.

This chain joins TRBV4-2 and TRBJ2-2; the D gene is possibly TRBD2 (7 bases). V gave up 0 bases and J gave up 6 bases, with 11 bases separating them. Germline V gives CDR1 LGHNA, CDR2 YNFKEQ. The CDR3 has 15 residues. The CDR3 DNA reads TGTGCCAGCAGCCAAGACCCGGGGGGCCCCGGGGAGCTGTTTTTT. This translates into CASSQDPGGPGELFF.

This clone was seen a few times. This chain links TRBV29-1 with TRBJ1-1, with D hard to call. Germline values: CDR1 SQVTM, CDR2 ANQGSEA. V lost 2 bases and J 0 bases, leaving 7 bases between the germline ends. CDR3 length equals 13 residues. CDR3 amino acids: CSVETELNTEAFF. The CDR3 DNA reads TGCAGCGTTGAAACAGAATTGAACACTGAAGCTTTCTTT.

The rearrangement links TRBV27 to TRBJ2-7, with D possibly matching TRBD1 (6 bases). Germline values: CDR1 MNHEY, CDR2 SMNVEV (reference sequence). The ends were cut back, 5 bases at V and 3 bases at J, with 11 bases in the middle. The CDR3 spans 13 residues. For the CDR3, the DNA is TGTGCCAGCAGTCCGACAGGAATCTACGAGCAGTACTTC. Its translation: CASSPTGIYEQYF.

This clone has only a few counts. The rearrangement uses TRBV7-2 and TRBJ2-7; 7 positions match TRBD1. CDR1 SGHTA and CDR2 FQGNSA come from the germline V gene. The CDR3 length is 15 residues. The trim removed 5 bases at V and 9 bases at J, leaving 16 bases unmatched. The CDR3 region is CASSNRDSSPTRQYF. DNA for the CDR3: TGTGCCAGCAGCAACCGGGACAGTAGTCCTACGAGGCAGTACTTC. Together with reference TRBV7-2 and TRBJ2-7, the CDR3 gives the full variable domain: GAGVSQSPSNKVTEKGKDVELRCDPISGHTALYWYRQSLGQGLEFLIYFQGNSAPDKSGLPSDRFSAERTGGSVSTLTIQRTQQEDSAVYLCASSNRDSSPTRQYFGPGTRLTVT.

This rearrangement joins TRBV4-3 to TRBJ2-3; D call uncertain. CDR3 length: 16 amino acids. V lost 1 base, J lost 4 bases, and 15 bases lay in between. CDR1 and CDR2 from the germline V gene are LGHNA and YSLEER. The CDR3: CASSQGGARNADTQYF. For the CDR3, the DNA is TGCGCCAGCAGCCAAGGAGGAGCGCGGAACGCAGATACGCAGTATTTT.

This clone came up a few times. Here the CDR3 DNA reads TGTGCCACCAGCAGACTGGGGACAGGCCCATTCCTAGGAGATGGCTACACCTTC. Its translation: CATSRLGTGPFLGDGYTF. The rearrangement uses TRBV15 and TRBJ1-2; 8 bases align to TRBD1. Germline values: CDR1 LNHNV, CDR2 YYDKDF (reference sequence). The CDR3 contains 18 residues. V trimming: 2 bases; J trimming: 6 bases; junction bases outside the gene matches: 17.

The chain is built from TRBV15 and TRBJ2-5; D is possibly TRBD2 (6 bases). The V and J ends lost 0 bases and 1 base respectively, with 9 bases between them. The V gene's germline CDR1 is LNHNV and CDR2 YYDKDF (reference sequence). CDR3 length: 15 amino acids. In DNA form, the CDR3 reads TGTGCCACCAGCAGAGATGGGGGGTCCCAAGAGACCCAGTACTTC. Its protein is CATSRDGGSQETQYF.

V gene TRBV6-1 combines with J gene TRBJ1-1; the match to TRBD1 covers 9 bases. The CDR3 contains 17 residues. Germline V gene lookup returns CDR1 MNHNS and CDR2 SASEGT. V lost 1 base, J lost 4 bases, and 10 bases stayed unmatched. The CDR3 sequence: CASSEGDRASGGTEAFF. The CDR3 DNA sequence: TGTGCCAGCAGTGAAGGGGACAGGGCGTCGGGAGGCACTGAAGCTTTCTTT.

This clone occurred a few times. This CDR3 reads CASSKWFPGLAGERGFF. The CDR3 DNA reads as TGTGCCAGCAGCAAATGGTTTCCGGGACTAGCGGGAGAAAGAGGGTTCTTC. The rearrangement joins TRBV21-1 to TRBJ2-1; TRBD2, the D gene given by the table, was not confirmed from the DNA. TRBV21-1 is classified as a pseudogene. The CDR3 spans 17 residues.

J is TRBJ2-1 and V is TRBV15, with 11 bases aligning to TRBD2. CDR3 size: 16 residues. The V segment lost 3 bases and the J segment 5 bases; nucleotides outside the gene matches: 6. CDR1 and CDR2 from the germline V gene are LNHNV and YYDKDF (reference sequence). The DNA for the CDR3 is TGTGCCACCAGCAGGGGTGATAGCGGGAGGGACAATGAGCAGTTCTTC. Protein sequence: CATSRGDSGRDNEQFF.

The gene calls are TRBV28 and TRBJ1-3; no reliable D call. V gave up 3 bases and J gave up 4 bases, with 10 bases separating them. From germline, CDR1 is MDHEN and CDR2 SYDVKM. There are 14 residues in the CDR3. CDR3 nucleotides: TGTGCCAGCAGTTTTGGAGGGATAGGAAACACCATATATTTT. Translated, it gives CASSFGGIGNTIYF.